The clone carrying this T cell receptor (beta chain) came up many times. Its matching antigen is unknown. The record originates from a study of regulatory T cells in long-lasting Graves disease. Through Arm-PCR of CDR3 regions and iRepertoire HTBI primers, TCR beta libraries were built. One entry per CDR3 protein, called by TCRdb with MiXCR from the multiplex PCR reads. The table includes some 400,000 distinct CDR3 sequences, 15% detected once. Time point in this sample: newly diagnosed GD, antithyroid drugs for less than 3 months. TCR sequences were obtained from RNA taken from PBMCs. Germline V gene sequence: CDR1 SGDLS, CDR2 YYNGEE. V gave up 4 bases and J gave up 4 bases; unmatched junction bases: 8. This CDR3 comprises 17 residues. General study findings and limits: Favored gene segments in persistent disease were TRBV28, TRBJ1-2 and TRBJ2-5.

The sample was also linked to a second study, of T cells in Graves' hyperthyroidism and ophthalmopathy. As reported in that work: Blood shared most expanded thyroid clonotypes above 0.001. Separation of ophthalmopathy from stable hyperthyroidism was achieved by a 13 V-J model.

Sequenced material: peripheral blood mononuclear cells (PBMCs), taken at new diagnosis, from a patient treated with antithyroid drugs. The V call is TRBV9, the J call TRBJ2-1; 13 bases are shared with TRBD2. The clonotype was recovered from a woman between 25 and 40 years old with Graves disease. CDR3 region: CASSPRTSGSEYNEQFF. CDR3 DNA: TGTGCCAGCAGCCCCAGGACTAGCGGGAGCGAGTACAATGAGCAGTTCTTC.